This T cell receptor beta chain was identified during a study of T cell responses to AZD1222 COVID-19 vaccine. The ends lost 1 base at V and 5 bases at J; junction bases unmatched: 3. Germline values: CDR1 KGHDR, CDR2 SFDVKD. The CDR3 is 16 residues long. Clones were sequenced by immunoSEQ multiplex PCR, and TCRdb holds only the in-frame ones, with some missing. Altogether roughly 100,000 clones are present, approximately 90% being singletons, with the ten largest covering about 9.3%. The chain has TRBV24-1 and TRBJ2-1, with 11 positions matching TRBD2. This receptor was identified in an adult in good health. The input for sequencing was peripheral blood, taken on day 0 of AZD1222 vaccination. The CDR3 coding sequence is TGTGCCACCAGTGATTTAGGACTAGCGGGTAACAATGAGCAGTTCTTC. Protein: CATSDLGLAGNNEQFF.